The 9 T cell receptor beta chains in this list originate from one sample, sequenced in a study of T-cell reconstitution after alpha-beta-depleted transplantation in children (dated by TCRdb to the mid-2010s). The sample's treatment or condition, from its label and the paper: allogeneic hematopoietic cell transplantation with graft depleted of TCRalphabeta T cells and CD19 B cells. Libraries were prepared through PCR. Sequencing took place on an Illumina HiSeq 2500. Molecular barcoding was employed in the preparation of TCR libraries, with unique molecular identifiers being used to normalize TCRbeta repertoire quantification. TCRdb reprocessed the public reads (quality trimming at Q25 with fastp, clone calling with MiXCR) and kept in-frame beta chains. Each CDR3 protein gets just one entry, which takes the most common genes and DNA from the rows behind it. Here the sample has around 700,000 distinct CDR3 sequences; about an eighth occur a single time. Jointly, the top ten make up 0.79% of the sample.

Sequenced material: PBMCs, taken before TCRalphabeta/CD19-depleted stem cell transplant. Receptor source: a girl aged 2-10 years with congenital amegakaryocytic thrombocytopenia, due to receive a stem cell transplant.

This rearrangement joins TRBV28 to TRBJ2-5; tentatively, D is TRBD1 (6 bases). Trimming took 5 bases from V and 4 from J, leaving 17 bases between them. Germline V gene sequence: CDR1 MDHEN, CDR2 SYDVKM. The CDR3 loop spans 15 amino acids. CDR3 loop: CASSPFGTGRETQYF. CDR3 coding DNA: TGTGCCAGCAGTCCCTTTGGAACAGGGAGAGAGACCCAGTACTTC.

This clonotype appeared many times. The gene calls are TRBV12-5 and TRBJ2-1; possibly TRBD2 for D (5 bases). This CDR3 contains 16 residues. Germline V gene data show CDR1 as LGHNT and CDR2 as FRNRAP. V was shortened by 7 bases and J by 1 base, with 17 bases between the two germline ends. The CDR3 reads CASAPLARGSYNEQFF. CDR3 coding DNA: TGTGCTAGTGCCCCTCTAGCACGCGGGTCCTACAATGAGCAGTTCTTC.

This chain links TRBV30 with TRBJ2-1; no reliable D call. The germline CDR1 and CDR2 sequences are GTSNPN and SVGIG (reference sequence). V was pared by 1 base and J by 11 bases, with 18 bases between. This CDR3 has 14 amino acids. This CDR3 reads CAWSGSGDYGKQFF. Here the CDR3 DNA reads TGTGCCTGGAGTGGATCTGGGGATTATGGAAAGCAGTTCTTC.

The V call is TRBV3-1, the J call TRBJ2-7; possible D gene TRBD2, 5 bases. This CDR3 region has 11 residues. The V gene lost 8 bases and the J gene lost 11 bases, with 16 bases spanning the gap. In germline, CDR1 is LGHDT, CDR2 YNNKEL (reference sequence). The CDR3 here is CASSRTSAEYF. DNA for the CDR3: TGTGCCAGCTCCCGAACTAGTGCGGAGTACTTC.

The chain employs TRBV12-3 or TRBV12-4 and TRBJ2-3; perhaps TRBD1 as D (5 bases). The V end was cut by 7 bases, the J end by 12 bases, with 20 bases between. This CDR3 has 13 amino acids. CDR3 sequence reads: CASNLKKGLQQYF. CDR3 DNA sequence: TGTGCCAGCAATCTCAAAAAGGGGCTACAACAGTATTTT.

There are many counts of this clonotype. This rearrangement joins TRBV11-3 to TRBJ2-3; D unclear. Germline values: CDR1 SGHNT, CDR2 YENEEA. Trimming cost V 3 bases and J 2 bases, with 6 bases left between them. The CDR3 is made up of 13 amino acids. The CDR3 reads CASSLRHTDTQYF. In DNA form, the CDR3 reads TGTGCCAGCAGCTTGCGGCACACAGATACGCAGTATTTT.

This clonotype turned up a few times. The chain couples TRBV12-3 or TRBV12-4 to TRBJ2-7; 9 nucleotides agree with TRBD1. The CDR3 has 15 amino acids. The ends lost 3 bases at V and 0 bases at J; junction bases unmatched: 3. The chain's CDR3 is CASSLGTGNSYEQYF. The CDR3 DNA reads TGTGCCAGCAGTTTGGGGACAGGGAACTCCTACGAGCAGTACTTC.

The chain uses TRBV28 and TRBJ2-4; D not resolved. The CDR3 extends over 14 amino acids. The V end was cut by 4 bases, the J end by 8 bases, with 15 bases between. CDR1 and CDR2 (germline): MDHEN, SYDVKM. CDR3 sequence reads: CASSSYAVRDIQYF. CDR3 DNA: TGTGCCAGCAGTTCATATGCGGTTAGGGACATTCAGTACTTC. The variable domain in full, with the rest retrieved from reference TRBV28 and TRBJ2-4, is DVKVTQSSRYLVKRTGEKVFLECVQDMDHENMFWYRQDPGLGLRLIYFSYDVKMKEKGDIPEGYSVSREKKERFSLILESASTNQTSMYLCASSSYAVRDIQYFGAGTRLSVL.

The chain recombines TRBV20-1 with TRBJ2-1; 11 positions agree with TRBD2. Germline-derived CDR1 and CDR2 are DFQATT and SNEGSKA (reference sequence). This CDR3 region has 17 residues. CDR3 in DNA: TGCAATGCATACCCGGGACTAGCGGCCCCTACGTACAATGAGCAGTTCTTC. Protein sequence: CNAYPGLAAPTYNEQFF.